Presented here are 32 T cell receptor beta chains from one specimen sequenced in a study of cytomegalovirus exposure and HLA in healthy donors. Use of 60 Vbeta and 13 Jbeta primers characterized the PCR. Using immunoSEQ multiplex PCR, the repertoire was profiled, and TCRdb retains in-frame clones only, with some absent. The profile shows roughly 130,000 clones, 75% to 85% of them singletons. Specimen: PBMCs. The receptors stem from a woman younger than 35 in good health and CMV-seropositive.

The chain carries TRBV6-1 and TRBJ1-6, with D maybe TRBD1 (6 bases). The CDR3 has 14 residues. V lost 4 bases and J 7 bases, leaving 11 bases between the germline ends. Germline V gene sequence: CDR1 MNHNS, CDR2 SASEGT. CDR3 in amino acids: CASSAGQKNSPLHF. CDR3 DNA: TGTGCCAGCAGTGCAGGACAGAAGAATTCACCCCTCCACTTT.

The CDR3 DNA follows: TGTGCCAGCAGCGTTTCCGAGGGCTTTTACAATGAGCAGTTCTTC. Translation gives CASSVSEGFYNEQFF. The rearrangement links TRBV9 to TRBJ2-1; TRBD2 might be the D (5 bases). V was clipped by 2 bases and J by 4 bases, with 13 bases between them. The length of the CDR3 is 15 residues. Germline assignment: CDR1 SGDLS and CDR2 YYNGEE.

The table lists this clone with a few counts. V gene TRBV11-2 combines with J gene TRBJ2-5; TRBD1 agrees at 8 bases. The CDR3 length is 14 residues. The germline V gene encodes CDR1 SGHAT and CDR2 FQNNGV. J gave up 3 bases and V 6 bases, and 6 bases lay outside the gene matches. CDR3 bases: TGTGCCAGCAGACAAGACAGGGGTGAAGAGACCCAGTACTTC. This gives the protein CASRQDRGEETQYF.

The V and J genes are TRBV27 and TRBJ2-1, with 7 bases that match TRBD1. Germline V gene lookup returns CDR1 MNHEY and CDR2 SMNVEV (reference sequence). With 1 base clipped from V and 3 bases from J, the junction kept 6 bases outside the gene matches. The CDR3 consists of 16 residues. Here the CDR3 DNA reads TGTGCCAGCAGTTTATTACCCGGGGACAGCTACAATGAGCAGTTCTTC. Encoded protein: CASSLLPGDSYNEQFF.

The chain joins TRBV28 to TRBJ1-5; TRBD1 agrees at 9 bases. The ends lost 4 bases at V and 2 bases at J; junction bases unmatched: 9. CDR1 and CDR2 from the germline V gene are MDHEN and SYDVKM. There are 17 residues in the CDR3. This CDR3 is CASSSLWRDRGNQPQHF. The CDR3 nucleotides read TGTGCCAGCAGTTCTCTCTGGCGGGACAGGGGCAATCAGCCCCAGCATTTT.

The CDR3 DNA follows: TGCGCCAGCAGCCCCCCAGACTCCACAGATACGCAGTATTTT. This sequence encodes CASSPPDSTDTQYF. This chain links TRBV5-1 with TRBJ2-3; D not certain. Deletions cut 4 bases from V and 2 bases from J, with 11 bases between. Germline V gives CDR1 SGHRS, CDR2 YFSETQ. The CDR3 is made up of 14 amino acids.

The chain carries TRBV5-1 and TRBJ1-1; D remains ambiguous. Trimming took off 4 bases at V and 0 bases at J, with 19 bases between the two ends. In germline, CDR1 is SGHRS, CDR2 YFSETQ. There are 17 residues in the CDR3. The DNA of the CDR3 is TGCGCCAGCAGCCAGGCCTTGGGTCTCGTCATGAACACTGAAGCTTTCTTT. Protein sequence: CASSQALGLVMNTEAFF. Together with reference TRBV5-1 and TRBJ1-1, the CDR3 gives the full variable domain: KAGVTQTPRYLIKTRGQQVTLSCSPISGHRSVSWYQQTPGQGLQFLFEYFSETQRNKGNFPGRFSGRQFSNSRSEMNVSTLELGDSALYLCASSQALGLVMNTEAFFGQGTRLTVV.

The chain is built from TRBV6-6 and TRBJ2-7, with 7 nucleotides matching TRBD1. The CDR3 runs 14 residues. The V segment lost 2 bases and the J segment 3 bases; nucleotides outside the gene matches: 4. Germline CDR1 reads MNHNY; CDR2 reads SVGAGI (reference sequence). CDR3 nucleotide sequence: TGTGCCAGCAGTTACAGACAGGGATACTACGAGCAGTACTTC. It yields the protein CASSYRQGYYEQYF.

This clone was counted only a few times. The CDR3 loop is CASRPDRVEKGNYGYTF. In DNA form, the CDR3 reads TGCGCCAGCAGGCCGGACAGGGTCGAAAAAGGCAACTATGGCTACACCTTC. V usage is TRBV5-1 and J usage is TRBJ1-2; 8 positions agree with TRBD1. V gave up 5 bases and J gave up 2 bases; unmatched junction bases: 14. This CDR3 has 17 amino acids. Germline CDR1 and CDR2: SGHRS and YFSETQ. The entire variable domain, with the rest obtained from reference TRBV5-1 and TRBJ1-2, is as follows: KAGVTQTPRYLIKTRGQQVTLSCSPISGHRSVSWYQQTPGQGLQFLFEYFSETQRNKGNFPGRFSGRQFSNSRSEMNVSTLELGDSALYLCASRPDRVEKGNYGYTFGSGTRLTVV.

The V and J genes are TRBV21-1 and TRBJ2-7; the table's D call, TRBD1, has no DNA check behind it. TRBV21-1 is an annotated pseudogene. The CDR3 sequence is 24 residues long. CDR3 in amino acids: CASSKLPLRPKPLPLSTGLGEQYF. The DNA of the CDR3 is TGTGCCAGCAGCAAACTTCCTCTTCGGCCCAAACCCCTTCCTTTATCGACAGGTCTGGGCGAGCAGTACTTC.

The chain is built from TRBV5-1 and TRBJ2-5, with a possible D match to TRBD1 (6 bases). The J call could be wrong; TRBJ2-7 is a better fit for the DNA end. The CDR3 is 15 residues long. In germline, CDR1 is SGHRS, CDR2 YFSETQ. Written as DNA, the CDR3 is TGCGCCAGCAGCCCGGCCACCGGGACATACTACGAGCAGTACTTC. Amino acid sequence: CASSPATGTYYEQYF.

A single count supports this clone. The chain has TRBV7-9 and TRBJ2-3; a weak D match, TRBD2 (5 bases). This CDR3 is built from 12 residues. The germline V gene encodes CDR1 SEHNR and CDR2 FQNEAQ (reference sequence). V shed 4 bases and J shed 5 bases, with 7 bases lying between them. The CDR3 loop is CASSYGIDTQYF. The CDR3 DNA follows: TGTGCCAGCAGCTACGGGATAGATACGCAGTATTTT.

On this clone: At one of its ends the junction is not consistent with the germline gene, which may arise from a read error. The genes are TRBV7-9 and TRBJ1-6, with 9 bases fitting TRBD1. This CDR3 spans 13 amino acids. CDR1 and CDR2 (germline): SEHNR, FQNEAQ (reference sequence). The CDR3 DNA reads TGTTCCAGCTGGGACAGGGCCAATTCACCCCTCCACTTT. The encoded protein is CSSWDRANSPLHF.

This clone was seen a handful of times. The chain combines TRBV6-5 with TRBJ1-1; D is unclear. The V end was cut by 5 bases, the J end by 4 bases, with 14 bases between. This CDR3 comprises 14 residues. CDR1 MNHEY and CDR2 SVGAGI come from the germline V gene. CDR3 bases: TGTGCCAGCAGTGAAAGCTGGGAGGGCACTGAAGCTTTCTTT. Its protein is CASSESWEGTEAFF.

The rearrangement uses TRBV4-2 and TRBJ1-3; D possibly corresponds to TRBD1 (5 bases). This CDR3 has 16 residues. V dropped 0 bases and J dropped 2 bases, with 11 bases sitting between them. The germline gives CDR1 LGHNA, CDR2 YNFKEQ. CDR3 residues: CASSQDWQGTGNTIYF. Here the CDR3 DNA reads TGTGCCAGCAGCCAAGATTGGCAGGGAACTGGAAACACCATATATTTT.

The rearrangement uses TRBV27 and TRBJ2-3; TRBD2 might be the D (7 bases). Germline V gene sequence: CDR1 MNHEY, CDR2 SMNVEV (reference sequence). This CDR3 is built from 16 residues. V lost 2 bases to trimming and J lost 2 bases, with 14 bases between them. Written as DNA, the CDR3 is TGTGCCAGCAGTTTAATAGGGGGGGCTCCCACAGATACGCAGTATTTT. Protein: CASSLIGGAPTDTQYF.

Only a few counts were recorded for this clone. V gene TRBV7-9 combines with J gene TRBJ2-1, with a possible D match to TRBD2 (6 bases). The CDR3 covers 15 residues. Germline values: CDR1 SEHNR, CDR2 FQNEAQ (reference sequence). Trimming pared 4 bases from V and 0 bases from J, leaving 10 bases between. The CDR3: CASSSRGNSYNEQFF. The DNA for the CDR3 is TGTGCCAGCAGCTCGCGGGGAAACTCCTACAATGAGCAGTTCTTC. Looking up the rest from reference TRBV7-9 and TRBJ2-1 gives the full variable domain: DTGVSQNPRHKITKRGQNVTFRCDPISEHNRLYWYRQTLGQGPEFLTYFQNEAQLEKSRLLSDRFSAERPKGSFSTLEIQRTEQGDSAMYLCASSSRGNSYNEQFFGPGTRLTVL.

This chain joins TRBV7-6 and TRBJ2-3, with D unresolved. Germline loops: CDR1 SGHVS, CDR2 FNYEAQ. The V and J ends lost 5 bases and 4 bases respectively, with 10 bases between them. This CDR3 spans 13 amino acids. The CDR3 nucleotides are TGTGCCAGCAGCCCGCAAGCTCCAGATACGCAGTATTTT. Its translation is CASSPQAPDTQYF.

The genes are TRBV14 and TRBJ2-5; 14 bases line up with TRBD2. With V trimmed by 4 bases and J by 5 bases, 3 bases remained unmatched. This CDR3 has 15 amino acids. In germline, CDR1 is SGHDN, CDR2 FVKESK. CDR3 nucleotides: TGTGCCAGCAGCCCTGGGACTAGCGGGGGTGAGACCCAGTACTTC. Encoded protein: CASSPGTSGGETQYF.

The chain joins TRBV10-3 to TRBJ2-7, with a tentative D call TRBD1 (7 bases). This CDR3 is built from 15 residues. In germline, CDR1 is ENHRY, CDR2 SYGVKD. The V and J ends lost 0 bases and 5 bases respectively, with 14 bases between them. The CDR3 region is CAISESEGAKDEQYF. In nucleotides, the CDR3 is TGTGCCATCAGTGAGTCGGAGGGGGCCAAGGACGAGCAGTACTTC.

In its sample, this clone was seen once. The chain carries TRBV19 and TRBJ2-7; 10 bases align to TRBD2. The germline V gene has CDR1 LNHDA and CDR2 SQIVND (reference sequence). This CDR3 spans 15 amino acids. Trimming cost V 0 bases and J 6 bases; bases outside gene matches: 5. In DNA form, the CDR3 reads TGTGCCAGTAGTATAGAGGCTAGCGGGGGTTCCGAGCAGTACTTC. Translation: CASSIEASGGSEQYF.

The chain joins TRBV5-1 to TRBJ2-7; D may be TRBD1 (6 bases). V lost 1 base and J 2 bases, leaving 7 bases between the germline ends. The CDR3 sequence is 13 residues long. Germline values: CDR1 SGHRS, CDR2 YFSETQ. CDR3 DNA: TGCGCCAGCAGCTTGAACAGGGCCTACGAGCAGTACTTC. Translated, it gives CASSLNRAYEQYF.

This chain joins TRBV27 and TRBJ1-5, with D unresolved. The length of the CDR3 is 12 residues. V lost 6 bases, J lost 9 bases, and 12 bases lay in between. Germline CDR1 reads MNHEY; CDR2 reads SMNVEV (reference sequence). CDR3 residues: CASSPSGGPQHF. CDR3 sequence (DNA): TGTGCCAGCAGCCCGTCCGGCGGGCCCCAGCATTTT.

Only one count was recorded for this clone. The genes are TRBV18 and TRBJ2-7; TRBD1 aligns across 7 bases. J gave up 4 bases and V 10 bases, and 7 bases lay outside the gene matches. CDR1 and CDR2 (germline): KGHSH, LQKENI. This CDR3 spans 12 amino acids. CDR3 sequence reads: CATHNRGYEQYF. CDR3 DNA: TGTGCCACCCACAACAGGGGTTACGAGCAGTACTTC.

The V gene is TRBV6-1, the J gene TRBJ1-1; 10 bases fit TRBD1. This CDR3 contains 15 residues. Per the germline V gene, CDR1 is MNHNS and CDR2 is SASEGT. J lost 4 bases, V lost 1 base, and 3 bases had no gene match. CDR3 sequence: CASSEGGQGGTEAFF. As DNA, the CDR3 is TGTGCCAGCAGTGAAGGTGGACAGGGGGGCACTGAAGCTTTCTTT.

This clone has only a few counts. V is TRBV25-1 and J is TRBJ2-5, with TRBD2 matching over 11 bases. The germline gives CDR1 MGHDK, CDR2 SYGVNS. Trimming at V came to 3 bases and at J to 5 bases, leaving 2 bases not matched to a gene. This CDR3 region has 14 residues. In DNA, the CDR3 is TGTGCCAGCAGTGATAGCGGGGGGGCGGAGACCCAGTACTTC. Encoded protein: CASSDSGGAETQYF. Variable domain in full (rest from reference TRBV25-1 and TRBJ2-5): EADIYQTPRYLVIGTGKKITLECSQTMGHDKMYWYQQDPGMELHLIHYSYGVNSTEKGDLSSESTVSRIRTEHFPLTLESARPSHTSQYLCASSDSGGAETQYFGPGTRLLVL.

The rearrangement links TRBV9 to TRBJ1-1, with 7 bases lining up with TRBD1. This CDR3 has 15 residues. Germline-derived CDR1 and CDR2 are SGDLS and YYNGEE. With V trimmed by 0 bases and J by 11 bases, 13 bases remained unmatched. In DNA, the CDR3 is TGTGCCAGCAGCGTAGGGACAGGCCCTCTACGTCCCGCTTTCTTT. It is translated as CASSVGTGPLRPAFF.

The chain recombines TRBV5-5 with TRBJ2-5, with 8 bases aligning to TRBD2. The germline V gene encodes CDR1 SGHKS and CDR2 YYEKEE (reference sequence). V lost 2 bases and J lost 5; bases outside the gene matches: 14. The CDR3 has 17 amino acids. CDR3 sequence: CASSFYAGGRGSETQYF. The CDR3, as DNA: TGTGCCAGCAGCTTCTACGCGGGGGGACGTGGCTCGGAGACCCAGTACTTC.

The rearrangement uses TRBV6-5 and TRBJ2-7; 7 positions match TRBD1. CDR3 length: 13 residues. CDR1 and CDR2 (germline): MNHEY, SVGAGI. J lost 6 bases, V lost 0 bases, and 2 bases had no gene match. In nucleotides, the CDR3 is TGTGCCAGCAGTTACTCGACAGGGCTCGAGCAGTACTTC. Translated: CASSYSTGLEQYF.

This clone was seen a handful of times. The chain combines TRBV6-1 with TRBJ2-1; 7 bases are shared with TRBD1. This CDR3 contains 16 residues. The V gene end was trimmed by 4 bases and the J gene end by 1 base; junction bases not matched to a gene: 7. The germline V gene has CDR1 MNHNS and CDR2 SASEGT. CDR3 sequence: CASSAPDRASYNEQFF. The CDR3 DNA reads TGTGCCAGCAGTGCCCCAGACAGGGCATCCTACAATGAGCAGTTCTTC.

V usage is TRBV11-2 and J usage is TRBJ1-1, with TRBD1 identical over 7 bases. The CDR3 is 12 amino acids. Germline V gene lookup returns CDR1 SGHAT and CDR2 FQNNGV. Trimming at V came to 5 bases and at J to 7 bases, leaving 4 bases not matched to a gene. CDR3 coding DNA: TGTGCCAGCAGCCAACAGGGGTGTGAAGCTTTCTTT. As protein: CASSQQGCEAFF.

The genes are TRBV29-1 and TRBJ2-1; 9 bases map to TRBD1. The germline V gene encodes CDR1 SQVTM and CDR2 ANQGSEA. The CDR3 consists of 15 residues. The V segment lost 5 bases and the J segment 2 bases; nucleotides outside the gene matches: 7. The CDR3, as DNA: TGCAGCGTTTCCTGGACAGGGGATACCTACAATGAGCAGTTCTTC. It encodes CSVSWTGDTYNEQFF.